Sequencing of this T cell receptor (beta chain) was carried out in a study of blood T cells in healthy people across ages. The overall study: Template switching retrieved approximately one barcoded beta molecule for each two T cells. The study, taken as a whole, reports: CMV status of donors was unknown, possibly confounding expanded clonotype changes.

Sample-barcoded 5' priming and a J-beta primer mix drove a second PCR of about 7 to 11 cycles. One entry per CDR3 protein, called by TCRdb with MiXCR from the 5' RACE reads. The sample comprises 850,000 or so distinct CDR3 sequences, 25% to 30% of which are singletons, and around 15% rests with the top ten. Trimming pared 4 bases from V and 7 bases from J, leaving 10 bases between. CDR1 is SQVTM, CDR2 ANQGSEA, per germline. CDR3 length: 11 residues. Each of the donors had roughly 9.7 milliliters of peripheral blood drawn into EDTA-treated Vacutainer tubes. As to this clonotype: Its target is not known.

Sequencing used blood. The receptor's source is a woman aged 80 or over in good health. V is TRBV29-1 and J is TRBJ1-2; the D gene is possibly TRBD1 (5 bases). DNA of the CDR3: TGCAGCGTTGGGGTCGGGGCTGGCTACACCTTC. Translated, it gives CSVGVGAGYTF.